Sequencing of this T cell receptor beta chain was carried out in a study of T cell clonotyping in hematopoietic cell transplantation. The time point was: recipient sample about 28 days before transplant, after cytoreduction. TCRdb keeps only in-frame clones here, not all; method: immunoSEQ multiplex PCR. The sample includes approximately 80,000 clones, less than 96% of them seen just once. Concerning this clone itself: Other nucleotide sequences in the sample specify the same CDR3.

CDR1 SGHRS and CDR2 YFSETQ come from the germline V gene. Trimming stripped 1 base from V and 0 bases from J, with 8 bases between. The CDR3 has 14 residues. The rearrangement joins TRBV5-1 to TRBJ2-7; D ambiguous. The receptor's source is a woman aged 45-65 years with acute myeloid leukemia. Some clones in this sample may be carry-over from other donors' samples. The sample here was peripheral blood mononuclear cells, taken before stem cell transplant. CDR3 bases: TGCGCCAGCAGCTTGCAAACGAGCTCCTACGAGCAGTACTTC. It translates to CASSLQTSSYEQYF.